A selection of T cell receptor beta chains follows, all from one sample in a study of blood T cell repertoires in COVID-19. Sequencing was performed with immunoSEQ multiplex PCR; in TCRdb, only in-frame clones are kept and a portion is missing. The data hold 200,000 to 250,000 clones, with approximately 80% observed a single time. Sequences were obtained from peripheral blood. The receptors stem from a woman aged 45-65 years with acute or convalescent COVID-19. The CDR3 runs from the conserved cysteine through the conserved F or W. A D gene is named only where the DNA matches it firmly. Part of the rows lack a size; the others show once, few, many or a class for expanded clones.

D	length	size	V	J	DNA	CDR3
TRBD2	17	.	TRBV3-1/TRBV3-2	TRBJ2-7	TGTGCCAGCAGCCCCTCTCCTTGGGGGGGGGTTGTCTACGAGCAGTACTTC	CASSPSPWGGVVYEQYF
TRBD1	15	.	TRBV11-2	TRBJ2-5	TGTGCCAGCAGCCTAACCCGACAGGGGGCCGAGACCCAGTACTTC	CASSLTRQGAETQYF
TRBD1	17	.	TRBV19	TRBJ1-5	TGTGCCAGTAGGGATCAAACAGGGGCCTATAGCAATCAGCCCCAGCATTTT	CASRDQTGAYSNQPQHF
.	13	few	TRBV6-5	TRBJ1-2	TGTGCCAGCAGTTATTCACTATCTGTAGGCTACACCTTC	CASSYSLSVGYTF
TRBD1	13	.	TRBV28	TRBJ2-6	TGTGCCAGCAGGTGGACAGGAGCCAACGTCCTGACTTTC	CASRWTGANVLTF
TRBD1	15	.	TRBV28	TRBJ1-5	TGTGCCAGCAGAAGATCGGGACAGGGCTATCAGCCCCAGCATTTT	CASRRSGQGYQPQHF
.	14	.	TRBV29-1	TRBJ2-5	TGCAGCGTCGGGTTGGGGACACTTCAAGAGACCCAGTACTTC	CSVGLGTLQETQYF
TRBD1	20	.	TRBV28	TRBJ2-4	TGTGCCAGCAACTCTGGAATTATGGGACAGCGGACTCGAGGCAAAAACATTCAGTACTTC	CASNSGIMGQRTRGKNIQYF
TRBD1	15	few	TRBV5-1	TRBJ2-4	TGCGCCAGCAGCCGATCTCAGGGGGCGCAAAACATTCAGTACTTC	CASSRSQGAQNIQYF
TRBD1	14	.	TRBV6-2/TRBV6-3	TRBJ2-7	TGTGCCAGCAGCCCGCTCCGGGACAGCCACGAGCAGTACTTC	CASSPLRDSHEQYF
.	13	.	TRBV12-3/TRBV12-4	TRBJ1-3	TGTGCCAGCAGCCTTAGGGGCGGAAACACCATATATTTT	CASSLRGGNTIYF
TRBD2	15	once	TRBV30	TRBJ2-3	TGTGCCTGGAGTGTACTAGCGGGAGGAGGAGATACGCAGTATTTT	CAWSVLAGGGDTQYF
.	16	.	TRBV7-2	TRBJ2-3	TGTGCCAGCAGCTTTGTGGCGGGCTCTAGCACAGATACGCAGTATTTT	CASSFVAGSSTDTQYF
TRBD1	16	.	TRBV7-6	TRBJ2-2	TGTGCCAGCAGCCGCGTACAGGGGGCAGTGACCGGGGAGCTGTTTTTT	CASSRVQGAVTGELFF
.	18	.	TRBV5-5	TRBJ2-1	TGTGCCAGCAGCTTCAGAGGTCTAGCGTCGAGCTCCTACAATGAGCAGTTCTTC	CASSFRGLASSSYNEQFF
TRBD1	17	once	TRBV28	TRBJ1-3	TGTGCCAGCAGTTTCTGGCAAAGGCAGGGGGAAGGAAACACCATATATTTT	CASSFWQRQGEGNTIYF
.	14	.	TRBV14	TRBJ2-5	TGTGCCAGCAGCCAATATACCGGTCTGGAGACCCAGTACTTC	CASSQYTGLETQYF
.	13	.	TRBV30	TRBJ1-1	TGTGCCTGGAGTTTTGACAGTAACACTGAAGCTTTCTTT	CAWSFDSNTEAFF
.	15	.	TRBV3-1/TRBV3-2	TRBJ2-4	TGTGCCAGCAGCCGAAGAACAGGGCTTCAAAACATTCAGTACTTC	CASSRRTGLQNIQYF
TRBD1	13	.	TRBV6-6	TRBJ1-2	TGTGCCAGCAGTTACCGGACAGGGGAAGGCTACACCTTC	CASSYRTGEGYTF
TRBD2	16	few	TRBV5-4	TRBJ2-3	TGTGCCAGCAGCTCGGCACTAGCGGGAGGGTCCGATACGCAGTATTTT	CASSSALAGGSDTQYF
TRBD1	16	.	TRBV6-2/TRBV6-3	TRBJ2-7	TGTGCCAGCAGTTACAAGGGGACAGAGATTACCTACGAGCAGTACTTC	CASSYKGTEITYEQYF
TRBD1	16	.	TRBV19	TRBJ2-3	TGTGCCAGTAGTCCAAGCCGGACAGGGGGCGCAGATACGCAGTATTTT	CASSPSRTGGADTQYF
.	16	.	TRBV7-2	TRBJ2-5	TGTGCCAGCAGCAGCCGGACGGGACTTTCTAAGGAGACCCAGTACTTC	CASSSRTGLSKETQYF
.	14	.	TRBV4-3	TRBJ1-1	TGCGCCAGCAGCCACGCCTGGGCGGGCACTGAAGCTTTCTTT	CASSHAWAGTEAFF
.	11	.	TRBV19	TRBJ2-1	TGTGCCAGTATTGGGGGGAATGAGCAGTTCTTC	CASIGGNEQFF
TRBD1	18	.	TRBV28	TRBJ1-6	TGTGCCAGCAGTCTCCCCCCGACAGGGCCGGGCTATAATTCACCCCTCCACTTT	CASSLPPTGPGYNSPLHF
.	15	.	TRBV6-2/TRBV6-3	TRBJ2-1	TGTGCCAGCACCCCTGGGGGCCGAGGCTACAATGAGCAGTTCTTC	CASTPGGRGYNEQFF
.	13	.	TRBV5-1	TRBJ2-7	TGCGCCAGCAGCTTGGTTGGCCAGAACGAGCAGTACTTC	CASSLVGQNEQYF
.	14	.	TRBV28	TRBJ1-3	TGTGCCAGCACCATGCCGGGGCAGGGGTACACCATATATTTT	CASTMPGQGYTIYF
.	16	few	TRBV10-1	TRBJ2-6	TGCGCCAGCACCGGGGTGGACTCTTCTGGGGCCAACGTCCTGACTTTC	CASTGVDSSGANVLTF
.	17	.	TRBV11-2	TRBJ1-3	TGTGCCAGCAGCTCCCGCCTATACAGGTCATCTGGAAACACCATATATTTT	CASSSRLYRSSGNTIYF
TRBD2	14	once	TRBV3-1/TRBV3-2	TRBJ2-7	TGTGCCAGCAGCCAAGGGACTAGCGGATACGAGCAGTACTTC	CASSQGTSGYEQYF
.	13	.	TRBV5-1	TRBJ1-2	TGCGCCAGCAGCTTTGGTCAGGAATATGGCTACACCTTC	CASSFGQEYGYTF
TRBD1	13	.	TRBV28	TRBJ1-2	TGTGCCAGCAGGGGGACAGGGGCCTATGGCTACACCTTC	CASRGTGAYGYTF
.	14	.	TRBV10-1	TRBJ2-2	TGCGCCAGCAGTTTAACCCAGGGCACCGGGGAGCTGTTTTTT	CASSLTQGTGELFF
TRBD1	15	.	TRBV5-4	TRBJ1-2	TGTGCCAGCAGCCCGGGGACAGGGGAGGACTATGGCTACACCTTC	CASSPGTGEDYGYTF
.	19	.	TRBV12-2	TRBJ2-7	TGTGCAAGTCGCTCCTCGGAGCGGGGGGAAACAAAAGGTGACTACGAGCAGTACTTC	CASRSSERGETKGDYEQYF
TRBD1	15	.	TRBV19	TRBJ1-3	TGTGCCAGTGGCCCGACAGGGAGTTCTGGAAACACCATATATTTT	CASGPTGSSGNTIYF
TRBD2	17	.	TRBV7-2	TRBJ2-1	TGTGCCAGCAGCCCCCGTGGACTAGCGGGGTGGTCCAATGAGCAGTTCTTC	CASSPRGLAGWSNEQFF
.	13	.	TRBV12-3/TRBV12-4	TRBJ2-7	TGTGCCAGCAGTTTACTTGGGCCGACAGAGCAGTACTTC	CASSLLGPTEQYF
.	13	few	TRBV12-3/TRBV12-4	TRBJ1-4	TGTGCCAGCAGTCGAGGGGGTGGAGAAAAACTGTTTTTT	CASSRGGGEKLFF
TRBD1	14	once	TRBV19	TRBJ1-2	TGTGCCAGTAGTGGGGGACAGGCAGAGTATGGCTACACCTTC	CASSGGQAEYGYTF
.	16	many	TRBV2	TRBJ2-3	TGTGCCAGCAGCATAACCGGGACATATGGAACAGATACGCAGTATTTT	CASSITGTYGTDTQYF
TRBD1	15	.	TRBV5-6	TRBJ1-4	TGTGCCAGCAGCTTGGCGACAGGGGCTAATGAAAAACTGTTTTTT	CASSLATGANEKLFF
.	18	.	TRBV15	TRBJ1-3	TGTGCCACCAGCAACCTGTTCTGGGACACCGGCTCTGGAAACACCATATATTTT	CATSNLFWDTGSGNTIYF
.	15	.	TRBV5-4	TRBJ2-7	TGTGCCAGCAGCCGGTCTGGCGGGGCCCAAGGCGAGCAGTACTTC	CASSRSGGAQGEQYF
.	13	once	TRBV7-2	TRBJ2-7	TGTGCCAGCAGCCGCGGTTGGTACGGCGAGCAGTACTTC	CASSRGWYGEQYF
.	12	.	TRBV11-2	TRBJ2-7	TGTGCCAGCAGCCTACTTTCCCACCGGGAGTACTTC	CASSLLSHREYF
TRBD1	14	.	TRBV7-2	TRBJ1-5	TGTGCCAGCAGCTCGGGACAGATCAATCAGCCCCAGCATTTT	CASSSGQINQPQHF
.	15	.	TRBV30	TRBJ1-1	TGTGCCTGGAGTGTGAATAGCCCAAGGGCCGGGGGAGCTTTCTTT	CAWSVNSPRAGGAFF
TRBD2	17	.	TRBV5-1	TRBJ2-5	TGCGCCAGCAGCTTGAGCCTAGCGGGAAGGGGTGGGGAGACCCAGTACTTC	CASSLSLAGRGGETQYF
.	15	.	TRBV6-5	TRBJ2-3	TGTGCCAGCTTCCTTTCTAGCGCGGGGGCACATACGCAGTATTTT	CASFLSSAGAHTQYF
.	14	.	TRBV14	TRBJ1-2	TGTGCCAGCAGCCAAGGGGCCATTAACTATGGCTACACCTTC	CASSQGAINYGYTF